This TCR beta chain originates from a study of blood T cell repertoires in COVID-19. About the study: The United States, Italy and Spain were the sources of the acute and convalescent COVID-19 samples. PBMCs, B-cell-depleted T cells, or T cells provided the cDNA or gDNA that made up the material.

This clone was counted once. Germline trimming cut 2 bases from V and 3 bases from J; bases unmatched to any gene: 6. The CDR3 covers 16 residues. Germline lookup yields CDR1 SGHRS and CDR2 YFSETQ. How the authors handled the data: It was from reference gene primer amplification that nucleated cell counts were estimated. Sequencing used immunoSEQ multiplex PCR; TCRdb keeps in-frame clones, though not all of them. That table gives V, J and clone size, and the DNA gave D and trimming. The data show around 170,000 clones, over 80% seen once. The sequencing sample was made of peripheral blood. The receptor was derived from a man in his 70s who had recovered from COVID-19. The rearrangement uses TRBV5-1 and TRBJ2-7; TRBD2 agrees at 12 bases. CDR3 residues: CASSFGTSGPDYEQYF. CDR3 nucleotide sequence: TGCGCCAGCAGCTTTGGGACTAGCGGGCCTGACTACGAGCAGTACTTC.